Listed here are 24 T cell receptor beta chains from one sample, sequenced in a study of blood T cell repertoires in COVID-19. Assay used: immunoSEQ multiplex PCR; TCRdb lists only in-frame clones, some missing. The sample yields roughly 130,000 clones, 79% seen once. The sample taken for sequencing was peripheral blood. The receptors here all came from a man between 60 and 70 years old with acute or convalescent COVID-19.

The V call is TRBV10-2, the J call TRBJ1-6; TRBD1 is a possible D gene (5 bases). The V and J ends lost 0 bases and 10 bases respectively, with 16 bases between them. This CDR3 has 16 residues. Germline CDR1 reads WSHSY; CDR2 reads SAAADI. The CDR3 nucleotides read TGCGCCAGCAGTGAGTCGTCGCTGGGGGGTGGATCACCCCTCCACTTT. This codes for CASSESSLGGGSPLHF.

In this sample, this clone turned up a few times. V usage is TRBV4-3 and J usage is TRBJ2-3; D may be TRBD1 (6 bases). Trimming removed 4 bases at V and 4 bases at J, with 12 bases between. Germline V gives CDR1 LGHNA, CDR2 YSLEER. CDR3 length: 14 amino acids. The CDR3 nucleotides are TGCGCCAGCAGCCCGGGCAGGGGCGCAGATACGCAGTATTTT. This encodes CASSPGRGADTQYF.

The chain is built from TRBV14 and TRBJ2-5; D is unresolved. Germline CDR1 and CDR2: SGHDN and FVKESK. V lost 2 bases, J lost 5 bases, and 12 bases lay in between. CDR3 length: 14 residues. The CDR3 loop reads CASSQIGQAETQYF. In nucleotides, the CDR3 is TGTGCCAGCAGCCAAATTGGGCAGGCGGAGACCCAGTACTTC.

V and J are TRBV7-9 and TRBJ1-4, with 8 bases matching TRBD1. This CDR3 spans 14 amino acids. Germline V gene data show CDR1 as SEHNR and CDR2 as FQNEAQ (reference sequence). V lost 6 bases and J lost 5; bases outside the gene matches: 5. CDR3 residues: CASSRDRLNEKLFF. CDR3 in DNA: TGTGCCAGCAGTCGGGACAGGTTAAATGAAAAACTGTTTTTT.

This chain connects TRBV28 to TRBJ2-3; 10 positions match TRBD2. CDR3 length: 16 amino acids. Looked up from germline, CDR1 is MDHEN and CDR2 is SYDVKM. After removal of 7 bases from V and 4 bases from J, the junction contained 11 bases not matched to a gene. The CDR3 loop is CASKIAGGPGADTQYF. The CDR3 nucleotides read TGTGCCAGCAAGATAGCGGGAGGCCCTGGGGCAGATACGCAGTATTTT.

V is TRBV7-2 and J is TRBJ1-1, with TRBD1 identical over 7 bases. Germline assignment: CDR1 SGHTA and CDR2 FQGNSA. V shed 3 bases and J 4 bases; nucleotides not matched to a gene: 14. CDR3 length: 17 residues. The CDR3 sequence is CASSFGQVGIDGTEAFF. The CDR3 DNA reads TGTGCCAGCAGCTTTGGACAGGTGGGGATCGATGGCACTGAAGCTTTCTTT.

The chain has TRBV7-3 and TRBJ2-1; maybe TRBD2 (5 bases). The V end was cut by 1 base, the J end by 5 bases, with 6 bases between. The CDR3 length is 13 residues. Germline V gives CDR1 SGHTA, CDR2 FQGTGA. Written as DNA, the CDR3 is TGTGCCAGCAGCTTAATGAGGGACAATGAGCAGTTCTTC. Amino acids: CASSLMRDNEQFF. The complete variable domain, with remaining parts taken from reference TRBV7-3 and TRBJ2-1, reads GAGVSQTPSNKVTEKGKYVELRCDPISGHTALYWYRQSLGQGPEFLIYFQGTGAADDSGLPNDRFFAVRPEGSVSTLKIQRTERGDSAVYLCASSLMRDNEQFFGPGTRLTVL.

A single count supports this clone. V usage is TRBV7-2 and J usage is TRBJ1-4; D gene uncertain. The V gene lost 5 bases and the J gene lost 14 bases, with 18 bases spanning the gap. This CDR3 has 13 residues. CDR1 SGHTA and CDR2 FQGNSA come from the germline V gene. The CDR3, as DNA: TGTGCCAGCAGCCCAATGGAGGCGGGTAAGCTGTTTTTT. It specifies CASSPMEAGKLFF.

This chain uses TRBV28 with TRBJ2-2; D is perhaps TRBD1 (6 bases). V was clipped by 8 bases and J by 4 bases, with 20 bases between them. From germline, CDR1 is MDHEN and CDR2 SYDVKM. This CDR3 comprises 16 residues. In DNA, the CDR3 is TGTGCCAGCTACCCTCCGGGACACCTAGGCACCGGGGAGCTGTTTTTT. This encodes CASYPPGHLGTGELFF.

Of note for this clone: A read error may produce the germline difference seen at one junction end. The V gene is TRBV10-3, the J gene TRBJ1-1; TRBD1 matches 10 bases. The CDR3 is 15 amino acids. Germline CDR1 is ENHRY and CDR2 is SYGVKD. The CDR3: CATLPGQGMKTEAFF. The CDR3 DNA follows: TGTGCCACCCTCCCGGGACAGGGGATGAAGACTGAAGCTTTCTTT.

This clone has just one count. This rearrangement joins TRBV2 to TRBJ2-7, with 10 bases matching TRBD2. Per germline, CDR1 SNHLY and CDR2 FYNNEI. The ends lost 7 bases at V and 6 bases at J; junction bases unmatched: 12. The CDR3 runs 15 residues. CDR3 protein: CASILEAGGEGEQYF. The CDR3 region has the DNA TGTGCCAGCATCCTTGAAGCGGGAGGGGAGGGCGAGCAGTACTTC.

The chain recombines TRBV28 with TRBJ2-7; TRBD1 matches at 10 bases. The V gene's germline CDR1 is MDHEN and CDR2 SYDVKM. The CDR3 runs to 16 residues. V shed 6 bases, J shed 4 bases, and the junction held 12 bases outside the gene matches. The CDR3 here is CASSLLGTGEGYEQYF. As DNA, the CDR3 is TGTGCCAGCAGCTTGCTGGGGACAGGGGAGGGGTACGAGCAGTACTTC.

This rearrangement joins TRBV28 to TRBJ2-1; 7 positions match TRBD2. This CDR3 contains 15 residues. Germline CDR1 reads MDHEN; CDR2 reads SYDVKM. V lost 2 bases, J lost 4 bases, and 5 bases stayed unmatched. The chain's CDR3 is CASSLIGTKYNEQFF. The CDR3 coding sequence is TGTGCCAGCAGTTTAATCGGGACTAAATACAATGAGCAGTTCTTC.

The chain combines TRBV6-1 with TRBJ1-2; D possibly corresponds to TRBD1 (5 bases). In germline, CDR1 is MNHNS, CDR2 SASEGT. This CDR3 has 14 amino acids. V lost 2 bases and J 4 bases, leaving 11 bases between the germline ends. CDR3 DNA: TGTGCCAGCAGTGAAAGGGGTCCCGTCTATGGCTACACCTTC. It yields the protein CASSERGPVYGYTF.

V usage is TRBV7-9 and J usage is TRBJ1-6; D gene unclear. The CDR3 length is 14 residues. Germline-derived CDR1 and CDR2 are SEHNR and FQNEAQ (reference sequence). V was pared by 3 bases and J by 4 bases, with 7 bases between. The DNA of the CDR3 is TGTGCCAGCAGCTTGCCCACTTATAATTCACCCCTCCACTTT. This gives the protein CASSLPTYNSPLHF. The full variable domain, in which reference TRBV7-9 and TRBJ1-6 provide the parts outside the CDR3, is DTGVSQNPRHKITKRGQNVTFRCDPISEHNRLYWYRQTLGQGPEFLTYFQNEAQLEKSRLLSDRFSAERPKGSFSTLEIQRTEQGDSAMYLCASSLPTYNSPLHFGNGTRLTVT.

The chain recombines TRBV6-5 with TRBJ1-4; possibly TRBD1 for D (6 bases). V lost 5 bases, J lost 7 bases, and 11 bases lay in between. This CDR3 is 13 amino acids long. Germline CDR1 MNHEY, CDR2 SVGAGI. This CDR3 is CASSTGPVEKLFF. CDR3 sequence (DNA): TGTGCCAGCAGTACAGGGCCCGTTGAAAAACTGTTTTTT.

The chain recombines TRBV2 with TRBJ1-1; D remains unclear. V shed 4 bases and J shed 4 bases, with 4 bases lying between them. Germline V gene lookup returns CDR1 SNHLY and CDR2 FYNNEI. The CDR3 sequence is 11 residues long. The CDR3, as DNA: TGTGCCAGCAGTGTGGCCACTGAAGCTTTCTTT. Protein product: CASSVATEAFF.

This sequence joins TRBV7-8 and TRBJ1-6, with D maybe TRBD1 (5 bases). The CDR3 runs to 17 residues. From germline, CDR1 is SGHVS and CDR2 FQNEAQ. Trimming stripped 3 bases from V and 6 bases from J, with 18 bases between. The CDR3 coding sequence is TGTGCCAGCAGCTTTCAATCATCGAGGGGAGGTAATTCACCCCTCCACTTT. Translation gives CASSFQSSRGGNSPLHF. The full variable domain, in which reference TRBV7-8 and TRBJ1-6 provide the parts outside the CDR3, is GAGVSQSPRYKVAKRGQDVALRCDPISGHVSLFWYQQALGQGPEFLTYFQNEAQLDKSGLPSDRFFAERPEGSVSTLKIQRTQQEDSAVYLCASSFQSSRGGNSPLHFGNGTRLTVT.

CDR3 region: CASSQTSGSDNEQFF. CDR3 nucleotides: TGTGCCAGCAGTCAGACTAGCGGGAGCGACAATGAGCAGTTCTTC. The V gene is TRBV6-5, the J gene TRBJ2-1; 12 bases are shared with TRBD2. Per the germline V gene, CDR1 is MNHEY and CDR2 is SVGAGI. V shed 5 bases, J shed 5 bases, and the junction held 4 bases outside the gene matches. The CDR3 contains 15 residues.

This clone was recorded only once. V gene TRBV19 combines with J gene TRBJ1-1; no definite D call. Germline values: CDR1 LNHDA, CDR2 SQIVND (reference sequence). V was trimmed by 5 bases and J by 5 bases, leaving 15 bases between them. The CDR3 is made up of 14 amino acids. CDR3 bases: TGTGCCAGTAGTGAAGGACGGACTGTTACTGAAGCTTTCTTT. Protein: CASSEGRTVTEAFF.

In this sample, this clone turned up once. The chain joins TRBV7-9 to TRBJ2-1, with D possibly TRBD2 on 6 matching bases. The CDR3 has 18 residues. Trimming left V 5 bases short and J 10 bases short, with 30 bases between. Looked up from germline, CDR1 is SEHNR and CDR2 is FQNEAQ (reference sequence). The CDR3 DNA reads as TGTGCCAGCAGCGCAAGTCCCTCCCGGGGCGGGATGAGAACCGAGCAGTTCTTC. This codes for CASSASPSRGGMRTEQFF.

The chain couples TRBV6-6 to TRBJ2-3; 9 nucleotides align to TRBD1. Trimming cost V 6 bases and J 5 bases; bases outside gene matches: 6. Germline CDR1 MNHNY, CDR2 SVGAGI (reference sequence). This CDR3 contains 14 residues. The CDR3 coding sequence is TGTGCCAGCAGCCTGGGGACAGGGCGAGATACGCAGTATTTT. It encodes CASSLGTGRDTQYF.

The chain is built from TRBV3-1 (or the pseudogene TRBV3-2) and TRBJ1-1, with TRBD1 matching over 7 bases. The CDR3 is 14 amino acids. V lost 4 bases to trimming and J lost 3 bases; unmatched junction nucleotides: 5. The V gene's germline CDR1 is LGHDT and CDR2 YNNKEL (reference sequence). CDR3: CASSPTGADTEAFF. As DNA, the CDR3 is TGTGCCAGCAGCCCCACAGGGGCGGACACTGAAGCTTTCTTT.

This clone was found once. CDR3 bases: TGTGCCAGCAGCCAAGATCTTGACAGGGCGAGAGGCTACACCTTC. Protein: CASSQDLDRARGYTF. The chain couples TRBV3-1 (or the pseudogene TRBV3-2) to TRBJ1-2, with 7 bases matching TRBD1. The V gene end was trimmed by 0 bases and the J gene end by 8 bases; junction bases not matched to a gene: 9. The germline gives CDR1 LGHDT, CDR2 YNNKEL (reference sequence). The CDR3 runs 15 residues.